This is a list of T cell receptor beta chains from one sample in a study of cytomegalovirus exposure and HLA in healthy donors. Method: immunoSEQ multiplex PCR; TCRdb's copy keeps in-frame clones and lacks some. This sample has some 100,000 clones, with 75% to 85% found just once. Sample: PBMCs. Receptors were obtained from a woman aged 50 to 60 in good health and CMV-seropositive. CDR3s include the opening cysteine and the closing phenylalanine or tryptophan.

J gene: TRBJ2-7
CDR3 length: 13
V gene: TRBV27
CDR3 protein: CASSPGTAYEQYF

J gene: TRBJ2-2
CDR3 length: 14
V gene: TRBV30
CDR3 protein: CAWGTSGGTGELFF

J gene: TRBJ1-2
CDR3 length: 16
V gene: TRBV6-5
CDR3 protein: CASSSETGKVNYGYTF

J gene: TRBJ2-7
CDR3 length: 14
V gene: TRBV9
CDR3 protein: CASSPDSLDYEQYF

J gene: TRBJ2-5
CDR3 length: 13
V gene: TRBV15
CDR3 protein: CATSSPRGETQYF

J gene: TRBJ1-2
CDR3 length: 14
V gene: TRBV27
CDR3 protein: CASSGRGRDYGYTF

J gene: TRBJ2-7
CDR3 length: 14
V gene: TRBV9
CDR3 protein: CASSGGQGTYEQYF

J gene: TRBJ2-2
CDR3 length: 15
V gene: TRBV7-9
CDR3 protein: CASSLLAGVIGELFF

J gene: TRBJ2-3
CDR3 length: 15
V gene: TRBV4-1
CDR3 protein: CASSQKMGRWDTQYF

J gene: TRBJ1-1
CDR3 length: 14
V gene: TRBV9
CDR3 protein: CASSPEGTDTEAFF

J gene: TRBJ2-1
CDR3 length: 16
V gene: TRBV6-5
CDR3 protein: CASSYSYGSGYNEQFF

J gene: TRBJ2-7
CDR3 length: 12
V gene: TRBV18
CDR3 protein: CASSSTGSEQYF

J gene: TRBJ1-2
CDR3 length: 13
V gene: TRBV2
CDR3 protein: CASTSRGSYGYTF

J gene: TRBJ1-2
CDR3 length: 13
V gene: TRBV6-6
CDR3 protein: CASSYPGIDGYTF

J gene: TRBJ1-2
CDR3 length: 14
V gene: TRBV19
CDR3 protein: CASSPGQVNYGYTF

J gene: TRBJ1-5
CDR3 length: 14
V gene: TRBV27
CDR3 protein: CASRQGTSHQPQHF

J gene: TRBJ1-5
CDR3 length: 15
V gene: TRBV18
CDR3 protein: CASSPEGYSNQPQHF

J gene: TRBJ1-5
CDR3 length: 14
V gene: TRBV6-4
CDR3 protein: CASGGQADGQPQHF

J gene: TRBJ2-7
CDR3 length: 14
V gene: TRBV29-1
CDR3 protein: CSVGPGLAHEEQYF

J gene: TRBJ2-7
CDR3 length: 16
V gene: TRBV12-2
CDR3 protein: CASRSGAGTGSYEQYF

J gene: TRBJ2-1
CDR3 length: 14
V gene: TRBV9
CDR3 protein: CASSPSGRIDEQFF

J gene: TRBJ2-1
CDR3 length: 13
V gene: TRBV25-1
CDR3 protein: CASSPRGYNEQFF

J gene: TRBJ1-1
CDR3 length: 13
V gene: TRBV6-5
CDR3 protein: CASSIGGATEAFF

J gene: TRBJ2-2
CDR3 length: 14
V gene: TRBV5-4
CDR3 protein: CASKQGAGSGELFF

J gene: TRBJ2-6
CDR3 length: 11
V gene: TRBV20-1
CDR3 protein: CSATGANVLTF

J gene: TRBJ1-5
CDR3 length: 13
V gene: TRBV27
CDR3 protein: CASSLSLNQPQHF

J gene: TRBJ1-2
CDR3 length: 15
V gene: TRBV5-1
CDR3 protein: CASSLDTGGSYGYTF

J gene: TRBJ1-5
CDR3 length: 10
V gene: TRBV6-6
CDR3 protein: CASSRQPQHF

J gene: TRBJ1-1
CDR3 length: 15
V gene: TRBV7-9
CDR3 protein: CASSAFRGVNTEAFF

J gene: TRBJ2-1
CDR3 length: 17
V gene: TRBV7-9
CDR3 protein: CASSLRPGTGGSYEQFF

J gene: TRBJ1-2
CDR3 length: 13
V gene: TRBV15
CDR3 protein: CATSEFTNYGYTF

J gene: TRBJ2-3
CDR3 length: 16
V gene: TRBV5-5
CDR3 protein: CASSHNPGQGTDTQYF

J gene: TRBJ1-1
CDR3 length: 13
V gene: TRBV6-4
CDR3 protein: CASSEYGNTEAFF

J gene: TRBJ1-1
CDR3 length: 13
V gene: TRBV27
CDR3 protein: CASSLTWNTEAFF

J gene: TRBJ1-5
CDR3 length: 13
V gene: TRBV6-4
CDR3 protein: CASSEGAGRPQHF

J gene: TRBJ2-2
CDR3 length: 17
V gene: TRBV9
CDR3 protein: CASSVGRGRPLTGELFF

J gene: TRBJ1-1
CDR3 length: 13
V gene: TRBV5-1
CDR3 protein: CASSYRGLGEAFF

J gene: TRBJ1-2
CDR3 length: 14
V gene: TRBV2
CDR3 protein: CASSEAPRGYGYTF